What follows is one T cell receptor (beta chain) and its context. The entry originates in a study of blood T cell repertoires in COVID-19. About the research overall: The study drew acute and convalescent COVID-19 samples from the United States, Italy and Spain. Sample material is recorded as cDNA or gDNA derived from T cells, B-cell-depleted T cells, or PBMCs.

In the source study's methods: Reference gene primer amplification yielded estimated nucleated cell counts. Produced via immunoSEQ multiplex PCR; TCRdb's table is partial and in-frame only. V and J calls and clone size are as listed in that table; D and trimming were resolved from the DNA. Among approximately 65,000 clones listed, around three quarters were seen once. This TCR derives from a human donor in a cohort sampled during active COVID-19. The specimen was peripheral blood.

The CDR3 DNA follows: TGTGCCAGCAGCCGAACGGGGTACGAGCAGTACTTC. Protein: CASSRTGYEQYF. The V gene is TRBV28, the J gene TRBJ2-7, with a weak D call TRBD2 (5 bases). Germline loops: CDR1 MDHEN, CDR2 SYDVKM. V was pared by 6 bases and J by 4 bases, with 10 bases between. The CDR3 is 12 amino acids.